This TCR beta chain was identified during a study of blood T cell repertoires in COVID-19. Whole-study context: Acute-phase and convalescent COVID-19 samples originated in the United States, Italy and Spain. In each case, the material was cDNA or gDNA derived from T cells, B-cell-depleted T cells, or PBMCs.

CDR3 length: 16 residues. Losses at the gene ends were 6 bases for V and 0 bases for J; bases not matched to a gene: 10. CDR1 SGHTA and CDR2 FQGNSA come from the germline V gene. Original data processing: From reference gene primer amplification, estimates of nucleated cell counts were derived. Some clones are missing from TCRdb's copy, which holds only in-frame ones; the method was immunoSEQ multiplex PCR. Clonal size and the V and J genes are those of that table, whereas D and trimming came from the DNA. This sample carries 30,000 to 40,000 clones, 85% of them seen once, and the ten largest clones take around 13%.

This sequence originates from a human donor with acute or convalescent COVID-19. The donor label of this sample is uncertain. The chain links TRBV7-2 to TRBJ1-2, with TRBD1 identical over 7 bases. The sequencing input was peripheral blood. The CDR3 nucleotides are TGTGCCAGCAGTCGGCCGCCGGGACAGCCTAACTATGGCTACACCTTC. It encodes CASSRPPGQPNYGYTF. Full variable domain (missing parts from reference TRBV7-2 and TRBJ1-2): GAGVSQSPSNKVTEKGKDVELRCDPISGHTALYWYRQSLGQGLEFLIYFQGNSAPDKSGLPSDRFSAERTGGSVSTLTIQRTQQEDSAVYLCASSRPPGQPNYGYTFGSGTRLTVV.